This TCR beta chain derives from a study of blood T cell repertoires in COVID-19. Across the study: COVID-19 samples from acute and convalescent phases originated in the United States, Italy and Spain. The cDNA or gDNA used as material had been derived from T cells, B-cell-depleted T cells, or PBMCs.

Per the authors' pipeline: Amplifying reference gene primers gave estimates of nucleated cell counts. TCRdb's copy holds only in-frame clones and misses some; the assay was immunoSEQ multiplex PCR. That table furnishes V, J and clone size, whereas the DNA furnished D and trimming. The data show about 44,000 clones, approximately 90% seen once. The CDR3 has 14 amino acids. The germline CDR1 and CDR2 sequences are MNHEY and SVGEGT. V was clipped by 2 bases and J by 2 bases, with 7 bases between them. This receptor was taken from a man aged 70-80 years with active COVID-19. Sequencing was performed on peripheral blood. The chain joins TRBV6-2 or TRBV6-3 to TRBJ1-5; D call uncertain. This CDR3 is CASSYEGGNQPQHF. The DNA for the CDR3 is TGTGCCAGCAGTTACGAGGGTGGCAATCAGCCCCAGCATTTT.